The 15 T cell receptor beta chains presented below share a single source sample, sequenced in a study of cytomegalovirus exposure and HLA in healthy donors. Both 60 Vbeta primers and 13 Jbeta primers went into the PCR. Data came from immunoSEQ multiplex PCR; TCRdb stores just in-frame clones and leaves some out. The table lists over 150,000 clones, around 90% of them singletons, with 0.75% to 0.95% in the top ten. Material for sequencing was PBMCs. The receptor source for this set is a woman in her thirties in good health and CMV-seronegative.

The rearrangement uses TRBV6-1 and TRBJ1-2, with 9 bases fitting TRBD1. The CDR3 has 14 residues. Germline V gene data show CDR1 as MNHNS and CDR2 as SASEGT. V lost 6 bases to trimming and J lost 4 bases; unmatched junction nucleotides: 6. The CDR3 DNA reads as TGTGCCAGCAGATGGACAGGGGAGGTCTATGGCTACACCTTC. This translates into CASRWTGEVYGYTF.

J is TRBJ2-5 and V is TRBV5-1, with D possibly TRBD1 on 6 matching bases. The better agreement between TRBJ2-7 and the DNA end casts doubt on the J call. This CDR3 region has 14 residues. Germline V gene data show CDR1 as SGHRS and CDR2 as YFSETQ. The CDR3 here is CASSPSGVGYEQYF. CDR3 DNA sequence: TGCGCCAGCAGCCCCTCAGGGGTGGGGTACGAGCAGTACTTC.

The chain couples TRBV5-1 to TRBJ1-5; D is possibly TRBD1 (5 bases). V was cut by 0 bases and J by 0 bases, with 7 bases left in between. The CDR3 consists of 15 residues. In germline, CDR1 is SGHRS, CDR2 YFSETQ. The CDR3 DNA reads TGCGCCAGCAGCTTGGAGGGGTATAGCAATCAGCCCCAGCATTTT. Amino acids: CASSLEGYSNQPQHF.

Only a few counts were recorded for this clone. This sequence joins TRBV4-1 and TRBJ2-7, with D tentatively TRBD1 (7 bases). Trimming took 0 bases from V and 6 from J, leaving 12 bases between them. Germline lookup yields CDR1 MGHRA and CDR2 YSYEKL. The CDR3 contains 14 residues. In DNA form, the CDR3 reads TGCGCCAGCAGCCAAGATTCCCAGGGGGGCGAGCAGTACTTC. The encoded protein is CASSQDSQGGEQYF.

The V and J genes are TRBV6-6 and TRBJ1-2; no clear D. This CDR3 region has 13 residues. V lost 2 bases and J lost 4, with 8 bases in between. Germline V lookup: CDR1 MNHNY, CDR2 SVGAGI (reference sequence). The CDR3 DNA reads as TGTGCCAGCAGTTACGTCGAGCTCTATGGCTACACCTTC. It codes for CASSYVELYGYTF.

The rearrangement uses TRBV6-5 and TRBJ2-3; 8 nucleotides agree with TRBD1. Germline CDR1 reads MNHEY; CDR2 reads SVGAGI. The CDR3 is 14 amino acids. J was trimmed by 6 bases and V by 2 bases; bases with no gene match: 4. The CDR3, as DNA: TGTGCCAGCAGTTACATACAGGGGGGTGATACGCAGTATTTT. Translated, it gives CASSYIQGGDTQYF.

The chain couples TRBV5-5 to TRBJ2-3; the D gene is possibly TRBD2 (5 bases). Trimming took off 4 bases at V and 0 bases at J, with 27 bases between the two ends. The CDR3 totals 20 residues. Germline CDR1 reads SGHKS; CDR2 reads YYEKEE (reference sequence). CDR3 sequence (DNA): TGTGCCAGCAGCCTAAGGGTTACGGGGAGAGGATATACTAGCACAGATACGCAGTATTTT. It encodes CASSLRVTGRGYTSTDTQYF. Full variable domain (outside the CDR3, taken from reference TRBV5-5 and TRBJ2-3): DAGVTQSPTHLIKTRGQQVTLRCSPISGHKSVSWYQQVLGQGPQFIFQYYEKEERGRGNFPDRFSARQFPNYSSELNVNALLLGDSALYLCASSLRVTGRGYTSTDTQYFGPGTRLTVL.

The chain carries TRBV2 and TRBJ1-2; 8 nucleotides agree with TRBD1. The CDR3 has 12 amino acids. In germline, CDR1 is SNHLY, CDR2 FYNNEI. J was trimmed by 7 bases and V by 6 bases; bases with no gene match: 4. The DNA of the CDR3 is TGTGCCAGCAGCGGACAGGGATTTGGCTACACCTTC. This sequence encodes CASSGQGFGYTF.

The rearrangement links TRBV27 to TRBJ2-5; perhaps TRBD2 as D (5 bases). Germline CDR1 MNHEY, CDR2 SMNVEV (reference sequence). V was cut by 2 bases and J by 2 bases, with 12 bases left in between. CDR3 length equals 15 residues. This CDR3 reads CASSLAGAQQETQYF. The CDR3 DNA reads as TGTGCCAGCAGTTTAGCGGGCGCACAACAAGAGACCCAGTACTTC.

CDR3: CASSLFVRELFF. The CDR3 coding sequence is TGTGCCAGCAGCTTATTCGTTCGGGAGCTGTTTTTT. V and J are TRBV7-2 and TRBJ2-2, with no clear D. This CDR3 is built from 12 residues. Trimming stripped 2 bases from V and 9 bases from J, with 7 bases between. The germline V gene encodes CDR1 SGHTA and CDR2 FQGNSA.

CDR3 nucleotides: TGTGCCAGCAGCCCTATGGAGGTCCAAGAGACCCAGTACTTC. It is translated as CASSPMEVQETQYF. The gene calls are TRBV11-2 and TRBJ2-5, with TRBD2 as a possible D gene (5 bases). The CDR3 contains 14 residues. The V gene lost 5 bases and the J gene lost 1 base, with 11 bases spanning the gap. Germline CDR1 is SGHAT and CDR2 is FQNNGV.

The CDR3 DNA is TGTGCCAGCAGCCCTAGTGGAGATACGCAGTATTTT. This translates into CASSPSGDTQYF. The genes are TRBV5-4 and TRBJ2-3, with unresolved D. The germline V gene has CDR1 SGHNT and CDR2 YYREEE (reference sequence). CDR3 size: 12 residues. Trimming stripped 4 bases from V and 5 bases from J, with 8 bases between.

This chain's CDR3 is CASSGRQGAGYGYTF. The DNA of the CDR3 is TGTGCCAGCAGCGGACGACAGGGGGCAGGCTATGGCTACACCTTC. The gene calls are TRBV9 and TRBJ1-2, with 10 bases aligning to TRBD1. Germline V gives CDR1 SGDLS, CDR2 YYNGEE. This CDR3 region has 15 residues. With 3 bases clipped from V and 4 bases from J, the junction kept 6 bases outside the gene matches.

CDR3 loop: CASSLEGTGQETQYF. The CDR3 bases are TGTGCCAGCAGCTTAGAGGGGACAGGCCAAGAGACCCAGTACTTC. The gene calls are TRBV7-9 and TRBJ2-5; TRBD1 matches 8 bases. CDR3 length: 15 amino acids. The V gene's germline CDR1 is SEHNR and CDR2 FQNEAQ (reference sequence). Trimming cost V 1 base and J 1 base; bases outside gene matches: 2.

V is TRBV18 and J is TRBJ1-1; D unclear. This CDR3 comprises 13 residues. The V and J ends lost 3 bases and 0 bases respectively, with 5 bases between them. CDR1 and CDR2 (germline): KGHSH, LQKENI. The CDR3 here is CASSPPVNTEAFF. In DNA form, the CDR3 reads TGTGCCAGCTCACCCCCGGTGAACACTGAAGCTTTCTTT. The full variable domain, completed using reference TRBV18 and TRBJ1-1, is NAGVMQNPRHLVRRRGQEARLRCSPMKGHSHVYWYRQLPEEGLKFMVYLQKENIIDESGMPKERFSAEFPKEGPSILRIQQVVRGDSAAYFCASSPPVNTEAFFGQGTRLTVV.